Listed below are T cell receptor beta chains from one sample, sequenced in a study of molecular identifiers for immune sequencing clone quantification. TCRdb reanalysed the PCR reads using MiXCR and keeps one entry per CDR3 protein. The table lists 45,000 to 65,000 distinct CDR3 sequences, almost 25% of them singletons. The specimen sequenced was naive CD8+ T cells from blood, with Jurkat cell RNA spiked in. These receptors originate from a human donor in good health. Some libraries in this study had Jurkat cell RNA spiked in. Both conserved end residues are part of each CDR3. D genes are given only for firm matches. The listing skips clone size in some rows; elsewhere it reads once, few, many or a size class.

cdr3_nt cdr3_aa d_call v_call clone_size j_call
TGTGCCAGCAGTTGGTCATCCACCGGGGAGCTGTTTTTT CASSWSSTGELFF - TRBV27 many TRBJ2-2
TGTGCCAGCAGCTCTGGACTAGCGGGGGACAATGAGCAGTTCTTC CASSSGLAGDNEQFF TRBD2 TRBV13 - TRBJ2-1
TGTGCCAGCAGTTACTCGGGCGGGTTTAGTGATACGCAGTATTTT CASSYSGGFSDTQYF - TRBV6-6 many TRBJ2-3
TGTGCCAGCAGTTATCCGGGACAGGGTAACTATGGCTACACCTTC CASSYPGQGNYGYTF TRBD1 TRBV28 many TRBJ1-2
TGCAGCGTTGCAGGCACTCATGGAGATGAGCAGTTCTTC CSVAGTHGDEQFF - TRBV29-1 - TRBJ2-1
TGTGCCACCAGCAGAGTAAGGTCCAGCATGGGCGAGCAGTACTTC CATSRVRSSMGEQYF - TRBV15 few TRBJ2-7
TGCAGCGTTGAACTCTACGGGAACGGTGTGGCCGGGGAGCTGTTTTTT CSVELYGNGVAGELFF - TRBV29-1 many TRBJ2-2
TGTGCCAGTCGAGGCAGGCCTGAAGCTTTCTTT CASRGRPEAFF - TRBV19 many TRBJ1-1
TGCGCCAGCAGCCAAAACAGGGAAACCTACAATGAGCAGTTCTTC CASSQNRETYNEQFF - TRBV4-1 many TRBJ2-1
TGTGCCAGCAGTGAAATCCCTGACACCGCGAAGGAAGGCGAGCAGTACTTC CASSEIPDTAKEGEQYF - TRBV6-1 many TRBJ2-7
TGCGCCAGCAGCCAAGAGGTACTAGCGGGCACAGATACGCAGTATTTT CASSQEVLAGTDTQYF TRBD2 TRBV4-3 many TRBJ2-3
TGTGCCAGCAGCAAAGCAACTAGCGGGATGCGGGCGAACACCGGGGAGCTGTTTTTT CASSKATSGMRANTGELFF - TRBV21-1 many TRBJ2-2
TGCAGCGTTGAAGATCGAAAGCGGGAGCTGGTAGGTACGCAGTATTTT CSVEDRKRELVGTQYF TRBD2 TRBV29-1 - TRBJ2-3
TGTGCCAGCACAACTAGCGAGTACGAGCAGTTCTTC CASTTSEYEQFF TRBD2 TRBV7-2 many TRBJ2-1
TGCAGCGTTGAACACTGGACAGGGGAGAACTATGGCTACACCTTC CSVEHWTGENYGYTF TRBD1 TRBV29-1 few TRBJ1-2
TGCAGTGCTAGACCTATCCTAGAGGGGATAAAGTATGGCTACACCTTC CSARPILEGIKYGYTF - TRBV20-1 few TRBJ1-2
TGCGCCAGCAGCCAGGCCGGGACAGGATACAATGAGCAGTTCTTC CASSQAGTGYNEQFF TRBD1 TRBV4-3 many TRBJ2-1
TGTGCCAGCAGTTTGTTCGATGAATCCTACGAGCAGTACTTC CASSLFDESYEQYF - TRBV28 many TRBJ2-7
TGTGCCATCAGCCAGGGGAACACTGAAGCTTTCTTT CAISQGNTEAFF - TRBV10-3 many TRBJ1-1
TGTGCCAGCAGCCCGACTGCTGCCTACGAGCAGTACTTC CASSPTAAYEQYF - TRBV7-9 many TRBJ2-7
TGCGCCAGCAGCCTGCGGGCCAGCCCGAACACTGAAGCTTTCTTT CASSLRASPNTEAFF - TRBV4-1 many TRBJ1-1
TGCAGCGTTGAGAGTACGGGAGGGACCTCCTACGAGCAGTACTTC CSVESTGGTSYEQYF TRBD2 TRBV29-1 many TRBJ2-7
TGTGCCATCAGTGACCGGGGACAGGGGAACACTGAAGCTTTCTTT CAISDRGQGNTEAFF TRBD1 TRBV10-3 many TRBJ1-1
TGCAGTGCGGGGGACAGGGACTATGGCTACACCTTC CSAGDRDYGYTF TRBD1 TRBV20-1 many TRBJ1-2
TGTGCCAGTAGTATAGGGGCAGCTAGCACAGATACGCAGTATTTT CASSIGAASTDTQYF - TRBV19 many TRBJ2-3
TGTGCCAGCAGTTTATCTGCAGGGGACTATGGCTACACCTTC CASSLSAGDYGYTF - TRBV27 many TRBJ1-2
TGTGCCAGCAGCCCGGAGGGGGAGCCACCCTACGAGCAGTACTTC CASSPEGEPPYEQYF - TRBV28 many TRBJ2-7
TGCGCCAGCAGCCAATTCTGGGGCGCAGGGTATGGCTACACCTTC CASSQFWGAGYGYTF - TRBV4-3 many TRBJ1-2
TGTGCCAGCAGCTTAGGAGGTTATAACACTGAAGCTTTCTTT CASSLGGYNTEAFF - TRBV7-9 many TRBJ1-1
TGTGCCAGCAGCCTTCATTGGGGACAGGGAATTGACACCGGGGAGCTGTTTTTT CASSLHWGQGIDTGELFF TRBD1 TRBV3-1 - TRBJ2-2
TGTGCCAGCAGTGCAGGGACAGGGGGCCCTTCGTACCAAGAGACCCAGTACTTC CASSAGTGGPSYQETQYF TRBD1 TRBV27 many TRBJ2-5
TGCGCCAGCAGCCAAGAGAGCAGGCAGGGCTATGGCTACACCTTC CASSQESRQGYGYTF - TRBV4-3 many TRBJ1-2
TGCGCCAGCAGCCCGTCCAAGCAGGCTTACGAGCAGTACTTC CASSPSKQAYEQYF - TRBV4-1 - TRBJ2-7
TGTGCCAGCAGTTACTCGAGACGAAATGAATACCCGAACACCGGGGAGCTGTTTTTT CASSYSRRNEYPNTGELFF - TRBV6-5 - TRBJ2-2
TGTGCCAGCGGTCCGGGACGGATGAACACTGAAGCTTTCTTT CASGPGRMNTEAFF - TRBV12-3/TRBV12-4 many TRBJ1-1
TGTGCCAGCAGGCTGGGGACAGGGGCCAATTCACCCCTCCACTTT CASRLGTGANSPLHF TRBD1 TRBV27 many TRBJ1-6
TGTGCCAGCAGTTTACGAGGGGGGGCTCCAGCTTTCTTT CASSLRGGAPAFF - TRBV27 many TRBJ1-1